One and the same sample provided the 9 T cell receptor beta chains below, sequenced in a study of T cell responses to AZD1222 COVID-19 vaccine. Method: immunoSEQ multiplex PCR; TCRdb's copy keeps in-frame clones and lacks some. The sample shows about 130,000 clones, approximately 84% of them seen only once. The sequencing used peripheral blood, collected on day 0 of AZD1222 vaccination. These receptors were obtained from an adult in good health.

The chain couples TRBV9 to TRBJ2-3; no definite D call. The V gene lost 0 bases and the J gene lost 1 base, with 12 bases spanning the gap. Per germline, CDR1 SGDLS and CDR2 YYNGEE. This CDR3 region has 16 residues. CDR3 coding DNA: TGTGCCAGCAGCGTAGACAATCCCTGGGGCACAGATACGCAGTATTTT. It encodes CASSVDNPWGTDTQYF.

The CDR3 is CASSITRGSTDTQYF. CDR3 DNA: TGTGCCAGCAGTATCACTAGGGGAAGCACAGATACGCAGTATTTT. The gene calls are TRBV2 and TRBJ2-3, with D perhaps being TRBD1 or TRBD2 (5 bases each). V was shortened by 5 bases and J by 0 bases, with 12 bases between the two germline ends. CDR1 SNHLY and CDR2 FYNNEI come from the germline V gene. The CDR3 length is 15 residues.

This rearrangement joins TRBV5-1 to TRBJ2-7; 9 bases fit TRBD2. Germline lookup yields CDR1 SGHRS and CDR2 YFSETQ. Losses at the gene ends were 1 base for V and 0 bases for J; bases not matched to a gene: 14. CDR3 length: 19 amino acids. The CDR3 coding sequence is TGCGCCAGCAGCTTGTTGGGAGGACTAGCGAAAGGGAGCTCCTACGAGCAGTACTTC. Translating it yields CASSLLGGLAKGSSYEQYF.

The chain recombines TRBV18 with TRBJ1-1; D unresolved. Germline CDR1 reads KGHSH; CDR2 reads LQKENI. This CDR3 has 14 amino acids. V lost 0 bases and J 5 bases, leaving 10 bases between the germline ends. The CDR3 nucleotides are TGTGCCAGCTCACCACCAGTTATATCGACTGAAGCTTTCTTT. Protein: CASSPPVISTEAFF.

This clone was counted only a few times. The rearrangement uses TRBV29-1 and TRBJ2-3; TRBD2 aligns across 7 bases. This CDR3 is 15 amino acids long. Losses at the gene ends were 4 bases for V and 3 bases for J; bases not matched to a gene: 10. Per germline, CDR1 SQVTM and CDR2 ANQGSEA. The CDR3 reads CSVVFAGARTDTQYF. CDR3 coding DNA: TGCAGCGTTGTCTTCGCGGGAGCGAGGACAGATACGCAGTATTTT.

This chain connects TRBV20-1 to TRBJ1-2, with D hard to call. Germline loops: CDR1 DFQATT, CDR2 SNEGSKA (reference sequence). Trimming removed 3 bases from V and 4 bases from J, with 6 bases in between. The CDR3 is 11 amino acids. The CDR3 nucleotides read TGCAGTGCTAGTGCGGTCTATGGCTACACCTTC. It specifies CSASAVYGYTF.

This clone is a singleton in its sample. The gene calls are TRBV5-6 and TRBJ1-3; D unclear. With 0 bases removed from V and 1 base from J, the gap between germline ends came to 8 bases. This CDR3 spans 15 amino acids. Germline V CDR1 and CDR2: SGHDT, YYEEEE. The CDR3 sequence is CASSLVGGSGNTIYF. Written as DNA, the CDR3 is TGTGCCAGCAGCTTGGTCGGCGGTTCTGGAAACACCATATATTTT. Based on the CDR3 plus reference TRBV5-6 and TRBJ1-3, the full variable domain is DAGVTQSPTHLIKTRGQQVTLRCSPKSGHDTVSWYQQALGQGPQFIFQYYEEEERQRGNFPDRFSGHQFPNYSSELNVNALLLGDSALYLCASSLVGGSGNTIYFGEGSWLTVV.

This rearrangement joins TRBV23-1 to TRBJ1-3; D may be TRBD1 (6 bases). TRBV23-1 is noted as an ORF with a role that remains uncertain. CDR3 length: 18 amino acids. The V end was cut by 6 bases, the J end by 1 base, with 22 bases between. The CDR3 spells CASRGGQGESGSGNTIYF. CDR3 sequence (DNA): TGCGCCAGCAGGGGGGGACAAGGGGAATCTGGGTCTGGAAACACCATATATTTT.

The rearrangement links TRBV5-4 to TRBJ1-2, with D possibly TRBD1 on 5 matching bases. This CDR3 is 13 amino acids long. Germline lookup yields CDR1 SGHNT and CDR2 YYREEE (reference sequence). The ends were cut back, 3 bases at V and 7 bases at J, with 13 bases in the middle. The CDR3 protein is CASSSQGGAGYTF. The CDR3 nucleotides are TGTGCCAGCAGCTCCCAGGGCGGAGCTGGCTACACCTTC.